The rows below give T cell receptor beta chains drawn from one sample of a study of blood T cell repertoires in COVID-19. Sequenced by immunoSEQ multiplex PCR; TCRdb stores in-frame clones only, minus some. The table includes a few hundred thousand clones, 70% to 90% detected once. Input material: peripheral blood. The receptors were gathered from a young man who had recovered from COVID-19. CDR3s include the opening cysteine and the closing phenylalanine or tryptophan. A D gene is named only where the DNA matches it firmly. Rows may omit the clone size; those that give it use once, few, many or a size class.

d_call	v_call	j_call	clone_size	cdr3_nt	cdr3_aa
.	TRBV14	TRBJ1-1	.	TGTGCCAGCAGCCAAGTTTTCACAGGGAAAAGGAACACTGAAGCTTTCTTT	CASSQVFTGKRNTEAFF
.	TRBV2	TRBJ1-1	.	TGTGCCAGCAGTGATCAGGGGACCTTGAACACTGAAGCTTTCTTT	CASSDQGTLNTEAFF
.	TRBV6-4	TRBJ1-5	.	TGTGCCAGCAGTGATACGGAGGTTGAGCAGCCCCAGCATTTT	CASSDTEVEQPQHF
.	TRBV7-9	TRBJ2-5	.	TGTGCCAGCAGCTTACCTTCGGGAATGGGGGAGACCCAGTACTTC	CASSLPSGMGETQYF
.	TRBV11-2	TRBJ1-5	.	TGTGCCAGCAGCTTAGATCGATCTAGGACCCAGCATTTT	CASSLDRSRTQHF
.	TRBV19	TRBJ2-7	once	TGTGCCAGTAGTCCCTTCGTCAGCTCCTACGAGCAGTACTTC	CASSPFVSSYEQYF
.	TRBV7-2	TRBJ2-3	.	TGTGCCAGCAGCTCGGGACTTCTGGGCACAGATACGCAGTATTTT	CASSSGLLGTDTQYF
.	TRBV5-6	TRBJ1-1	.	TGTGCCAGCAGCTTGGATCAGGGTTTAGCTTTCTTT	CASSLDQGLAFF
TRBD2	TRBV5-5	TRBJ2-2	.	TGTGCCAGCAGCCCCCGGACTAGCGGGACCACCGGGGAGCTGTTTTTT	CASSPRTSGTTGELFF
.	TRBV2	TRBJ1-4	.	TGTGCCAGCAACCAAGAGGGAGCTGAAAAACTGTTTTTT	CASNQEGAEKLFF
.	TRBV7-9	TRBJ1-2	once	TGTGCCAGCAGCTTAGGGGGGACACCGGCTAACTATGGCTACACCTTC	CASSLGGTPANYGYTF
TRBD2	TRBV7-9	TRBJ2-1	.	TGTGCCAGCAGCTTTGGTAGCGGGGGATACAATGAGCAGTTCTTC	CASSFGSGGYNEQFF
.	TRBV19	TRBJ1-2	.	TGTGCCAGTAGTATAGGCCCAGATGGCTACACCTTC	CASSIGPDGYTF
TRBD1	TRBV7-9	TRBJ1-1	.	TGTGCCAGCAGCGCATGGCAGGGGGCGGACACTGAAGCTTTCTTT	CASSAWQGADTEAFF
.	TRBV7-9	TRBJ1-4	.	TGTGCCAGCAGCTTAGGTGGCGGGGGAGAAAAACTGTTTTTT	CASSLGGGGEKLFF
TRBD2	TRBV18	TRBJ2-6	once	TGTGCCAGCTCACCCATGGTCACCGGGACGGGGGGCTCTGGGGCCAACGTCCTGACTTTC	CASSPMVTGTGGSGANVLTF
TRBD2	TRBV10-2	TRBJ2-1	.	TGCGCCAGCTCTCTACTGGGGGGGAATGAGCAGTTCTTC	CASSLLGGNEQFF
TRBD1	TRBV9	TRBJ2-7	.	TGTGCCAGCAGCGTCGGGACAGGGGGGACCTACGAGCAGTACTTC	CASSVGTGGTYEQYF
.	TRBV14	TRBJ2-3	.	TGTGCCAGCAGCGAACGTCAGGGAATTATGGTGAAGGATACGCAGTATTTT	CASSERQGIMVKDTQYF
.	TRBV21-1	TRBJ2-3	few	TGTGCCAGCAGCCTAAAGTGGGGACTAGCGGGGGGCACAGATACGCAGTATTTT	CASSLKWGLAGGTDTQYF
TRBD1	TRBV6-1	TRBJ1-6	.	TGTGCCAGCAGTGAAGGTGCAGGGGGCGGCTATAATTCACCCCTCCACTTT	CASSEGAGGGYNSPLHF
TRBD1	TRBV4-2	TRBJ1-6	.	TGTGCCAGCAGCCAAGGGAATTTCCAGGGGGCCAATTCACCCCTCCACTTT	CASSQGNFQGANSPLHF
.	TRBV7-6	TRBJ2-7	.	TGTGCCAGCAGCCACGGGACTGCGGCGTACGAGCAGTACTTC	CASSHGTAAYEQYF